The 8 T cell receptor beta chains presented below share a single source sample, sequenced in a study of T cell responses to AZD1222 COVID-19 vaccine. The method was immunoSEQ multiplex PCR; TCRdb's version includes in-frame clones alone and lacks a portion of them. The repertoire consists of 90,000 to 120,000 clones, with 85% to 90% occurring once and the leading ten covering roughly a sixth. Material: peripheral blood, obtained on day 0 of AZD1222 vaccination. These receptors were collected from an adult in good health.

This chain uses TRBV6-6 with TRBJ1-4; 7 bases align to TRBD1. Looked up from germline, CDR1 is MNHNY and CDR2 is SVGAGI (reference sequence). CDR3 size: 14 residues. V dropped 10 bases and J dropped 8; count of bases not matched to a gene: 13. CDR3 nucleotide sequence: TGTGCCACCTACCCAGAGGGGGCGGCCGAAAAACTGTTTTTT. Translation gives CATYPEGAAEKLFF.

J is TRBJ1-1 and V is TRBV28; the D gene is possibly TRBD1 (6 bases). Germline values: CDR1 MDHEN, CDR2 SYDVKM. The V gene lost 11 bases and the J gene lost 2 bases, with 12 bases spanning the gap. The CDR3 has 12 amino acids. The CDR3 sequence: CAVGGPNTEAFF. Here the CDR3 DNA reads TGTGCCGTGGGGGGGCCCAACACTGAAGCTTTCTTT.

This clone was observed a single time. The V and J genes are TRBV9 and TRBJ2-3; 11 nucleotides match TRBD2. Germline CDR1 and CDR2: SGDLS and YYNGEE. The length of the CDR3 is 17 residues. Trimming at V came to 0 bases and at J to 4 bases, leaving 7 bases not matched to a gene. The DNA of the CDR3 is TGTGCCAGCAGCGTAGTGGGTAGCGGGGGGGTGGCAGATACGCAGTATTTT. It encodes CASSVVGSGGVADTQYF.

This chain joins TRBV6-5 and TRBJ2-7; 9 positions agree with TRBD1. The germline gives CDR1 MNHEY, CDR2 SVGAGI. This CDR3 comprises 11 residues. For the CDR3, the DNA is TGTGCATTGGGACAGGGCTACGAGCAGTACTTC. As protein: CALGQGYEQYF.

The chain joins TRBV2 to TRBJ2-7, with 7 bases lining up with TRBD2. The CDR3 has 15 amino acids. With V trimmed by 4 bases and J by 4 bases, 10 bases remained unmatched. The germline gives CDR1 SNHLY, CDR2 FYNNEI. The CDR3 DNA is TGTGCCAGCAGTGCTGAGAGCGGGACTTTTTACGAGCAGTACTTC. It is translated as CASSAESGTFYEQYF.

This clone was counted once. The chain's CDR3 is CATRGSGEGTDTQYF. CDR3 nucleotides: TGTGCCACCAGGGGAAGCGGGGAGGGCACAGATACGCAGTATTTT. The chain has TRBV24-1 and TRBJ2-3; 7 bases are shared with TRBD2. The V and J ends lost 7 bases and 1 base, in that order; junction bases with no gene match: 7. CDR1 is KGHDR, CDR2 SFDVKD, per germline. The CDR3 length is 15 residues.

The chain has TRBV2 and TRBJ2-7, with 7 positions matching TRBD1. With 6 bases clipped from V and 0 bases from J, the junction kept 2 bases outside the gene matches. The CDR3 has 13 amino acids. Germline lookup yields CDR1 SNHLY and CDR2 FYNNEI. CDR3 DNA: TGTGCCAGCAGGGGACAGATCTCCTACGAGCAGTACTTC. The encoded protein is CASRGQISYEQYF. Complete variable domain (other parts from reference TRBV2 and TRBJ2-7): EPEVTQTPSHQVTQMGQEVILRCVPISNHLYFYWYRQILGQKVEFLVSFYNNEISEKSEIFDDQFSVERPDGSNFTLKIRSTKLEDSAMYFCASRGQISYEQYFGPGTRLTVT.

The chain is built from TRBV18 and TRBJ2-3; D is ambiguous. CDR3 length: 12 amino acids. Trimming removed 1 base at V and 6 bases at J, with 5 bases between. Looked up from germline, CDR1 is KGHSH and CDR2 is LQKENI. CDR3 region: CASSPQGDTQYF. As DNA, the CDR3 is TGTGCCAGCTCACCACAAGGGGATACGCAGTATTTT.